This TCR beta chain derives from a study of control samples from healthy donors and cancer patients. V lost 2 bases and J lost 4, with 9 bases in between. Germline V lookup: CDR1 MNHNY, CDR2 SVGAGI (reference sequence). CDR3 length: 15 residues. The data were produced by immunoSEQ multiplex PCR, yet TCRdb's version contains in-frame clones alone and is incomplete. The sample yields some 15,000 clones, 85% to 95% seen once. The sequence derives from a man at least 80 years old with lung cancer. The sequenced sample consisted of PBMCs. The chain combines TRBV6-6 with TRBJ1-6; D may be TRBD1 (6 bases). Here the CDR3 reads CASSYGTGYNSPLHF. Written as DNA, the CDR3 is TGTGCCAGCAGTTACGGTACAGGGTATAATTCACCCCTCCACTTT.